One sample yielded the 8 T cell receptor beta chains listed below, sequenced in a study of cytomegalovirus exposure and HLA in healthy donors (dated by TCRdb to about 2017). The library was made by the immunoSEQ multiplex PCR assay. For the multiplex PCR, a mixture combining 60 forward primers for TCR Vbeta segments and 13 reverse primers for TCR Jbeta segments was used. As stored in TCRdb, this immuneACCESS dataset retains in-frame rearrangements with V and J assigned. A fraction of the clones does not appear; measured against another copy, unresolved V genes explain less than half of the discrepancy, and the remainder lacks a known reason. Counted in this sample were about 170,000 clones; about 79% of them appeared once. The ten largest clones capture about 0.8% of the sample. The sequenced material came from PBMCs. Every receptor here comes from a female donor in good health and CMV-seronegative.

In DNA, the CDR3 is TGTGCCAGCAGTCCGGGACAGGGAAGGAATCAGCCCCAGCATTTT. It specifies CASSPGQGRNQPQHF. V gene TRBV27 combines with J gene TRBJ1-5; TRBD1 matches 9 bases. The CDR3 sequence is 15 residues long. V shed 5 bases, J shed 4 bases, and the junction held 6 bases outside the gene matches. Germline assignment: CDR1 MNHEY and CDR2 SMNVEV (reference sequence).

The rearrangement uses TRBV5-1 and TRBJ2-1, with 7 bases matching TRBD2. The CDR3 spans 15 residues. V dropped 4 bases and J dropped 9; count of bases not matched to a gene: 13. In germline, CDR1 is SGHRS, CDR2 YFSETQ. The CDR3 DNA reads TGCGCCAGCAGCGTGGGGGGGGGAAGCGGATTTGAGCAGTTCTTC. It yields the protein CASSVGGGSGFEQFF. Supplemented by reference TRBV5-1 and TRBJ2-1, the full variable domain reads KAGVTQTPRYLIKTRGQQVTLSCSPISGHRSVSWYQQTPGQGLQFLFEYFSETQRNKGNFPGRFSGRQFSNSRSEMNVSTLELGDSALYLCASSVGGGSGFEQFFGPGTRLTVL.

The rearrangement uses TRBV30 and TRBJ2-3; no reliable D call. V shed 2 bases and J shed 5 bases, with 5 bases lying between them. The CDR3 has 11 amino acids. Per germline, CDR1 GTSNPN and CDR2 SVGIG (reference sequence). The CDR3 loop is CAWSYRDTQYF. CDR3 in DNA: TGTGCCTGGAGTTACAGAGATACGCAGTATTTT.

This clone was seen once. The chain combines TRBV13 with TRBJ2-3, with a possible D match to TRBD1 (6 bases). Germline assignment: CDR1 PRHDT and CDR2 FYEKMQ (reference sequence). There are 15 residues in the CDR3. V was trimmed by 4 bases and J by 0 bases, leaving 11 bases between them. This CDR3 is CASSSKGESTDTQYF. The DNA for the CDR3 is TGTGCCAGCAGCTCGAAGGGGGAAAGCACAGATACGCAGTATTTT.

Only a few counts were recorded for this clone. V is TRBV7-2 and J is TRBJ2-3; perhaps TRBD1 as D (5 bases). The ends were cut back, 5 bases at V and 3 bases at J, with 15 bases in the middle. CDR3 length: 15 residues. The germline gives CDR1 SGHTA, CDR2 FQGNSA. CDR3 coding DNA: TGTGCCAGCAGCCCCGACAGCCTTGGAACAGATACGCAGTATTTT. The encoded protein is CASSPDSLGTDTQYF.

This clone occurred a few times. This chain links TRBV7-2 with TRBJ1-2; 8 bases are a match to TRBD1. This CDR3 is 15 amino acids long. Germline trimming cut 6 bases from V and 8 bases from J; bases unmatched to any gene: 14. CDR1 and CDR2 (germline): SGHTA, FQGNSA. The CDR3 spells CASRRPGTGPSGYTF. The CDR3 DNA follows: TGTGCCAGCAGACGCCCCGGGACAGGCCCCTCCGGCTACACCTTC.

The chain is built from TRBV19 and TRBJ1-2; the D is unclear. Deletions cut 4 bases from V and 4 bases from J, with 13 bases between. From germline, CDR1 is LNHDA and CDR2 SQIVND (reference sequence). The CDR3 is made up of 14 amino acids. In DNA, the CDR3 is TGTGCCAGTAGTAGTTCGGCGGTTTCCTATGGCTACACCTTC. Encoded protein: CASSSSAVSYGYTF.

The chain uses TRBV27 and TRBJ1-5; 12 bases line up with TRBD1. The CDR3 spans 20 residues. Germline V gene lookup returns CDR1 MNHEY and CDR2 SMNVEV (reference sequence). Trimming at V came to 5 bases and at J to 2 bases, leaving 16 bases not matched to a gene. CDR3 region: CASSKTSGTGGAGGNQPQHF. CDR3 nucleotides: TGTGCCAGCAGTAAAACCTCCGGGACAGGGGGCGCGGGAGGCAATCAGCCCCAGCATTTT.